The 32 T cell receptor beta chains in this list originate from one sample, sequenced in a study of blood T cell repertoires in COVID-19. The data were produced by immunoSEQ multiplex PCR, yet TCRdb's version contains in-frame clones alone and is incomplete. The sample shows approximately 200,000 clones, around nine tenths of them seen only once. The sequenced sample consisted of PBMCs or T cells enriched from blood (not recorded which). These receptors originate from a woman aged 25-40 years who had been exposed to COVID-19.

This CDR3 is CATSPDREVEQYF. CDR3 DNA sequence: TGTGCCACCAGCCCGGACAGGGAAGTCGAGCAGTACTTC. The chain combines TRBV15 with TRBJ2-7; 8 bases line up with TRBD1. CDR1 and CDR2 (germline): LNHNV, YYDKDF (reference sequence). The CDR3 has 13 amino acids. The V and J ends lost 5 bases and 6 bases, in that order; junction bases with no gene match: 6.

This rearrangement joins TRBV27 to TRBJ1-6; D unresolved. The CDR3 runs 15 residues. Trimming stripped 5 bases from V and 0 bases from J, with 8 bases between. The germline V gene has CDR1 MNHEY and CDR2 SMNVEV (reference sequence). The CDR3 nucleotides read TGTGCCAGCAGTCTGACAAGCTCCTATAATTCACCCCTCCACTTT. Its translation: CASSLTSSYNSPLHF.

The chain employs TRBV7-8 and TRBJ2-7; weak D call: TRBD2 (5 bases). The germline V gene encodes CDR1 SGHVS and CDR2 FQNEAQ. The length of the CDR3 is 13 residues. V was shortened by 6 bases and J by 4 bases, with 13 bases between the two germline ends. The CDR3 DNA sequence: TGTGCCAGCAGATCGCAGACTAATTACGAGCAGTACTTC. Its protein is CASRSQTNYEQYF.

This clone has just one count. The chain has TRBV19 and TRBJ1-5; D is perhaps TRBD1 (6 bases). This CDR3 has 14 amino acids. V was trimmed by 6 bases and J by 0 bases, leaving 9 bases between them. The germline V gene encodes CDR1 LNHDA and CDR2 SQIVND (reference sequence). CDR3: CASSRDTSNQPQHF. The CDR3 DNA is TGTGCCAGTAGCCGGGACACTAGCAATCAGCCCCAGCATTTT.

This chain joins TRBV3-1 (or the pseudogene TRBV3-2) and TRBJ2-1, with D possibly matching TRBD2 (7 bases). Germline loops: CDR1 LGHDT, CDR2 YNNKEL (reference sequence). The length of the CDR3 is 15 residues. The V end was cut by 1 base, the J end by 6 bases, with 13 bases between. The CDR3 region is CASSQGGGRVNEQFF. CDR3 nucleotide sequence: TGTGCCAGCAGCCAAGGGGGGGGCCGGGTCAATGAGCAGTTCTTC.

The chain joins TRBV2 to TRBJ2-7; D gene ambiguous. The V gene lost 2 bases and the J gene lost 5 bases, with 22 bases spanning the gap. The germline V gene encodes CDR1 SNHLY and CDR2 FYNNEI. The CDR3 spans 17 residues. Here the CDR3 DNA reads TGTGCCAGCAGTGAACCTCTTGAGTTTACGTTTGTCCACGAGCAGTACTTC. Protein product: CASSEPLEFTFVHEQYF.

Written as DNA, the CDR3 is TGTGCCAGTAGTATAGTTAACAGATCTGGAAACACCATATATTTT. Translation gives CASSIVNRSGNTIYF. This chain joins TRBV19 and TRBJ1-3; D is uncertain. CDR1 is LNHDA and CDR2 is SQIVND in the germline V gene (reference sequence). Trimming cost V 1 base and J 1 base, with 8 bases left between them. CDR3 length: 15 residues. The whole variable domain, remainder taken from reference TRBV19 and TRBJ1-3, is DGGITQSPKYLFRKEGQNVTLSCEQNLNHDAMYWYRQDPGQGLRLIYYSQIVNDFQKGDIAEGYSVSREKKESFPLTVTSAQKNPTAFYLCASSIVNRSGNTIYFGEGSWLTVV.

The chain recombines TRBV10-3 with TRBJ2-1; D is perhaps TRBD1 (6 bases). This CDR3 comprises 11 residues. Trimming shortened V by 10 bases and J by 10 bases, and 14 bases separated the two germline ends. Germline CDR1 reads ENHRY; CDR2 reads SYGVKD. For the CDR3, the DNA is TGTGCCACCCAACAGGGATGGGAGCAGTTCTTC. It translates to CATQQGWEQFF.

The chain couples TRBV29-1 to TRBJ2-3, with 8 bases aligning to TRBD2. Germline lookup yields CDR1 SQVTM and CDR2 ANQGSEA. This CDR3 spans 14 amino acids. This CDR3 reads CTIRRGGSTDTQYF. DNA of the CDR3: TGCACTATCCGACGGGGGGGTAGCACAGATACGCAGTATTTT.

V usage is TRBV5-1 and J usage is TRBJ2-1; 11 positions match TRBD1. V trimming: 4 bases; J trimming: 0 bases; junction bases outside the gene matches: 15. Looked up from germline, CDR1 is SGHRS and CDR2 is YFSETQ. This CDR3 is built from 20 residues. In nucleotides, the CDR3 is TGCGCCAGCAGCCGACAACCCGGGACAGGGGGGCCACTCTCCTACAATGAGCAGTTCTTC. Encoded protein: CASSRQPGTGGPLSYNEQFF. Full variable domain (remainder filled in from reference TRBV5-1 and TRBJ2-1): KAGVTQTPRYLIKTRGQQVTLSCSPISGHRSVSWYQQTPGQGLQFLFEYFSETQRNKGNFPGRFSGRQFSNSRSEMNVSTLELGDSALYLCASSRQPGTGGPLSYNEQFFGPGTRLTVL.

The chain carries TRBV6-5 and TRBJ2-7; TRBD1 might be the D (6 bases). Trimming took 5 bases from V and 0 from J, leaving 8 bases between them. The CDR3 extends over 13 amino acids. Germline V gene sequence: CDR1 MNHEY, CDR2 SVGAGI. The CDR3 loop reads CASSRTASYEQYF. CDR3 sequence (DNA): TGTGCCAGCAGTCGGACAGCCTCCTACGAGCAGTACTTC.

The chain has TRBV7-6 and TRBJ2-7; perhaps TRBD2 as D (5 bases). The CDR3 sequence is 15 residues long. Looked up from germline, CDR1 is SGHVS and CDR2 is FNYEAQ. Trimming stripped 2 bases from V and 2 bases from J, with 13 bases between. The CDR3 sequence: CASSLNSGGTYEQYF. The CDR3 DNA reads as TGTGCCAGCAGCTTAAACAGTGGAGGTACCTACGAGCAGTACTTC.

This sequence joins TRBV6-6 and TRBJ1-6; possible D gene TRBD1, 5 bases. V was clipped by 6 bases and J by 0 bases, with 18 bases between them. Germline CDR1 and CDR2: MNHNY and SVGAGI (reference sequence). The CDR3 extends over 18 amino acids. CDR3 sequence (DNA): TGTGCCAGCAGCCGACGATCGGGGGGGAGCTCCTATAATTCACCCCTCCACTTT. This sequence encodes CASSRRSGGSSYNSPLHF.

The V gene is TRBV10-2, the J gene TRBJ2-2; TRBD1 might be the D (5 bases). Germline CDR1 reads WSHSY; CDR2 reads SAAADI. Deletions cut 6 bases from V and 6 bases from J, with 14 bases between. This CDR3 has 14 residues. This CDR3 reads CASRTDSYSGELFF. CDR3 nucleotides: TGCGCCAGCAGGACCGACAGTTATTCCGGGGAGCTGTTTTTT.

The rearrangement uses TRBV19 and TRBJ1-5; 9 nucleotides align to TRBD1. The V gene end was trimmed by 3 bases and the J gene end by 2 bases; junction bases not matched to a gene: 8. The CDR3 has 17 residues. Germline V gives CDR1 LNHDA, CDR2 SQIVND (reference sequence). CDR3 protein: CASSMRRDRVGNQPQHF. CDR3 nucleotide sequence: TGTGCCAGTAGTATGCGCCGGGACAGGGTGGGCAATCAGCCCCAGCATTTT.

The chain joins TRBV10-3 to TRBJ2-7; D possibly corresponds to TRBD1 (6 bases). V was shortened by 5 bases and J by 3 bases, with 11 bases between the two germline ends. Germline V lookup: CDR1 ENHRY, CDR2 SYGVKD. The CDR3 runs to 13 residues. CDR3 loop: CAISPDRIYEQYF. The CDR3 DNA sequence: TGTGCCATCAGTCCCGACAGGATCTACGAGCAGTACTTC.

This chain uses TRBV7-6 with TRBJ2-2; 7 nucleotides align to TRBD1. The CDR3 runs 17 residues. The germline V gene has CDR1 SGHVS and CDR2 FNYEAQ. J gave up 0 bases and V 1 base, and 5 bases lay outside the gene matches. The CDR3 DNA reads TGTGCCAGCAGCTTAGATTACAGGGGCGCGAACACCGGGGAGCTGTTTTTT. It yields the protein CASSLDYRGANTGELFF. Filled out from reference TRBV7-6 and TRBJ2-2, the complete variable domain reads GAGVSQSPRYKVTKRGQDVALRCDPISGHVSLYWYRQALGQGPEFLTYFNYEAQQDKSGLPNDRFSAERPEGSISTLTIQRTEQRDSAMYRCASSLDYRGANTGELFFGEGSRLTVL.

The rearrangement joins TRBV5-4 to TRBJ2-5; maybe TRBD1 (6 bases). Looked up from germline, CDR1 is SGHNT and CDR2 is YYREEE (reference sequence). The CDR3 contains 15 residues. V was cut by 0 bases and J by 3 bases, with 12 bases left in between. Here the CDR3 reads CASSLEWGREETQYF. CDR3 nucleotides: TGTGCCAGCAGCTTGGAGTGGGGGCGGGAAGAGACCCAGTACTTC.

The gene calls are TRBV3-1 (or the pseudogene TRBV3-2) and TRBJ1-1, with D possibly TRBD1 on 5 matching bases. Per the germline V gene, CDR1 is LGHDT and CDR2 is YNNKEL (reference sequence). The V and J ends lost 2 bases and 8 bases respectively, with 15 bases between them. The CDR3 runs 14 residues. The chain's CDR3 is CASSQFGGAGEAFF. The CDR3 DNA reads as TGTGCCAGCAGCCAATTCGGAGGGGCCGGAGAAGCTTTCTTT.

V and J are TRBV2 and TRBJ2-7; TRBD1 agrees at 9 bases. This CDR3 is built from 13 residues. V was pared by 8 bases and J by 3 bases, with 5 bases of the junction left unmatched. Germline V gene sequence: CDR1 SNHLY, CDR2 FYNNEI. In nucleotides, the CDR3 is TGTGCCAGCGGTGTGACAGGGGGCTACGAGCAGTACTTC. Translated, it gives CASGVTGGYEQYF.

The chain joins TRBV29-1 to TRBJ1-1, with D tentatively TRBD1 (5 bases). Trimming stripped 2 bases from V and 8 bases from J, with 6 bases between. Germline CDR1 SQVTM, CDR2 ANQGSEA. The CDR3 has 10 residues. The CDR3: CSVEQGEAFF. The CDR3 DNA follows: TGCAGCGTTGAACAGGGCGAAGCTTTCTTT.

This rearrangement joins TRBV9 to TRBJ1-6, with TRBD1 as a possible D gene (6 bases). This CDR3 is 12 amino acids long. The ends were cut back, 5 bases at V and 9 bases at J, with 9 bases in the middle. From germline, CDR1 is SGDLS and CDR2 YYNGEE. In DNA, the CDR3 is TGTGCCAGCAGTACAGGGAGTTCACCCCTCCACTTT. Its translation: CASSTGSSPLHF. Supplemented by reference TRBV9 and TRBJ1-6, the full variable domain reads DSGVTQTPKHLITATGQRVTLRCSPRSGDLSVYWYQQSLDQGLQFLIQYYNGEERAKGNILERFSAQQFPDLHSELNLSSLELGDSALYFCASSTGSSPLHFGNGTRLTVT.

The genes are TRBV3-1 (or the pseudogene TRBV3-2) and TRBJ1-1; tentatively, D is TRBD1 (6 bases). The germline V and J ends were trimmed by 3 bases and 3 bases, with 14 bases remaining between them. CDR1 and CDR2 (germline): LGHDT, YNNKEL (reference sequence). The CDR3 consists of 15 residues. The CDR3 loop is CASSHFLGADTEAFF. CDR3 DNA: TGTGCCAGCAGCCACTTTTTGGGGGCGGACACTGAAGCTTTCTTT.

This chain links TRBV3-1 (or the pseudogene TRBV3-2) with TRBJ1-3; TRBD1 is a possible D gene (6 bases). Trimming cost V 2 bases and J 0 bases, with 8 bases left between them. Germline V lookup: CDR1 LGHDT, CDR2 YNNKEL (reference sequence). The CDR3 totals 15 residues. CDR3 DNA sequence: TGTGCCAGCAGCCAAACAGGGAGCTCTGGAAACACCATATATTTT. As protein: CASSQTGSSGNTIYF.

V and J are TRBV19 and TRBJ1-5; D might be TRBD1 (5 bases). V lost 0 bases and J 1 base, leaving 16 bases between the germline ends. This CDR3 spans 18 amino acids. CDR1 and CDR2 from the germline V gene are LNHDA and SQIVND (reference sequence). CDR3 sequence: CASSIDGVGGLSNQPQHF. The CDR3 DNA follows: TGTGCCAGTAGTATAGATGGGGTGGGGGGTTTGAGCAATCAGCCCCAGCATTTT.

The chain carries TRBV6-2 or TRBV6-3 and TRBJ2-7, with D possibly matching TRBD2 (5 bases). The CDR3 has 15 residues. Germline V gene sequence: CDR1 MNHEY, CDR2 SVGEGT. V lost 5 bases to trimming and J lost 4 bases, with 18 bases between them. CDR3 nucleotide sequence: TGTGCCAGCAGTGGAAGCCGCGAGGGCAGGTACGAGCAGTACTTC. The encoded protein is CASSGSREGRYEQYF.

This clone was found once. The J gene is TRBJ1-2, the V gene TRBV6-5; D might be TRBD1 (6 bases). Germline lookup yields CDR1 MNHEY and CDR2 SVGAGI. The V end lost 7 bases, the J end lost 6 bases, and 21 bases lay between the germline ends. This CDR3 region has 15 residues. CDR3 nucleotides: TGTGCCAGCACCTTAGGGGGTCCTCGGGTGGATGGCTACACCTTC. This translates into CASTLGGPRVDGYTF.

CDR3 coding DNA: TGTGCCAGCAGCTCGACCGGGACAGGGGTAGAGACCCAGTACTTC. Translated, it gives CASSSTGTGVETQYF. This chain connects TRBV9 to TRBJ2-5; the match to TRBD1 covers 10 bases. After removal of 4 bases from V and 4 bases from J, the junction contained 7 bases not matched to a gene. This CDR3 is built from 15 residues. In germline, CDR1 is SGDLS, CDR2 YYNGEE.

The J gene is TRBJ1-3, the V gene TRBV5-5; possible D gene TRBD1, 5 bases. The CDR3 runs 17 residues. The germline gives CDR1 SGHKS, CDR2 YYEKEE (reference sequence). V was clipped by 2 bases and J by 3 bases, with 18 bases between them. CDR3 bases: TGTGCCAGCAGCTTCGCGGCAGGGTCTACCCTTGGAAACACCATATATTTT. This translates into CASSFAAGSTLGNTIYF.

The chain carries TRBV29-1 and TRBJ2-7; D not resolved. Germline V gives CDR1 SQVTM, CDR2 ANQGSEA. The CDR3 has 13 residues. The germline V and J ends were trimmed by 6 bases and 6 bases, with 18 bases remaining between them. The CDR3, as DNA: TGCAGCGTCGCCACAGAGTCCCCCCCCGAGCAGTACTTC. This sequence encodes CSVATESPPEQYF.

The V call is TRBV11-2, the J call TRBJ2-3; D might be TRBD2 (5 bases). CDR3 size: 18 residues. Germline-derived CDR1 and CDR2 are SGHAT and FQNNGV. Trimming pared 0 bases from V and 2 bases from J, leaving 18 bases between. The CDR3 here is CASSLDGHGSRDTDTQYF. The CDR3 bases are TGTGCCAGCAGCTTAGATGGTCACGGAAGCCGGGACACAGATACGCAGTATTTT.

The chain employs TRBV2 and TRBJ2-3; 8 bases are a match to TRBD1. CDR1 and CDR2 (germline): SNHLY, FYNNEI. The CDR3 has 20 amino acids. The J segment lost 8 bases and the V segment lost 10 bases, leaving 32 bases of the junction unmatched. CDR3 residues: CAIIGQGGTSTPAQWGTQYF. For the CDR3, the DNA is TGTGCCATCATCGGACAGGGCGGGACTTCCACCCCCGCGCAGTGGGGTACGCAGTATTTT.